This T cell receptor (beta chain) was captured by sequencing in a study of human T cells and chemical hapten exposure. The CDR3 spans 15 residues. Germline V gene lookup returns CDR1 ENHRY and CDR2 SYGVKD. With 0 bases removed from V and 0 bases from J, the gap between germline ends came to 8 bases. As for this clonotype: Being one base from a much bigger clone, this may be a read error.

Time point of the sample: healthy volunteer bleed at 6 weeks. Blood, whole and unfractionated, served as the source for total RNA extraction. TCRdb passed the RACE reads through MiXCR, listing each CDR3 protein once. The table shows about 65,000 distinct CDR3 sequences, with roughly 6.1% occurring only once. The TCR was taken from a female donor in good health. Some clones in this sample may be carry-over from other donors' samples. The sample was whole blood. V is TRBV10-3 and J is TRBJ1-1; D ambiguous. The CDR3 loop is CAISESCGLNTEAFF. The CDR3, as DNA: TGTGCCATCAGTGAGTCGTGCGGACTGAACACTGAAGCTTTCTTT.